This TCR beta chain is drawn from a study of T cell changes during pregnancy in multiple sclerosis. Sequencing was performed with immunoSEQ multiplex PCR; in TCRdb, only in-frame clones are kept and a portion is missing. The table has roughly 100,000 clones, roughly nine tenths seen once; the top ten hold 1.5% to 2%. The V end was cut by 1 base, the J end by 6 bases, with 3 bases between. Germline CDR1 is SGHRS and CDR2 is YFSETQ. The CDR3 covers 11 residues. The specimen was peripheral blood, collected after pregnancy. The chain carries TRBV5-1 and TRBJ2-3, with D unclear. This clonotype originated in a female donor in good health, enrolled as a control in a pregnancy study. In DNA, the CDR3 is TGCGCCAGCAGCTTGCGGGATACGCAGTATTTT. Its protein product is CASSLRDTQYF.